This T cell receptor (beta chain) was sequenced for a study of blood T cells in healthy people across ages. Germline V gene lookup returns CDR1 SEHNR and CDR2 FQNEAQ (reference sequence). Trimming pared 1 base from V and 10 bases from J, leaving 14 bases between. This CDR3 is 15 amino acids long. Worth noting for this clonotype: As yet, its antigen is unknown.

A second PCR of 7 to 11 cycles used a sample-barcoded 5' primer and a J-beta primer mix. Each cDNA molecule was tagged by a template-switch adaptor with 12 random nucleotides. Samples each returned at least 3 million CDR3-containing paired-end reads. TCRdb used MiXCR to reprocess the 5' RACE reads, holding one entry per CDR3 protein. In the table there are under 2,000,000 distinct CDR3 sequences, 40% to 55% of which are singletons. Study conclusions and caveats: Estimated diversity across one million T cells was deemed an underestimate. More naive CD4+ cells and higher diversity were found in long-lived than in aged donors.

The sequence was obtained from a woman aged 40 to 50 in good health. The chain joins TRBV7-9 to TRBJ1-6; possibly TRBD1 for D (5 bases). The source material was blood. The CDR3: CASSLDQGSESPLHF. CDR3 coding DNA: TGTGCCAGCAGCTTAGACCAGGGTAGCGAATCACCCCTCCACTTT.